These 15 T cell receptor beta chains were all obtained from the same sample, sequenced in a study of T-cell memory formation after mild COVID-19. Each CDR3 protein gets one entry after TCRdb re-called the 5' RACE reads with MiXCR. The sample includes approximately 500,000 distinct CDR3 sequences, roughly 25% of them seen just once. Sequencing was done on a sample of PBMCs or a T cell subset sorted from them (not recorded which). The receptor set was obtained from an adult woman who had mild COVID-19 (a few samples of this study predate the infection). Cell type and time point are not known.

This rearrangement joins TRBV7-9 to TRBJ2-5; D gene unclear. The germline V gene encodes CDR1 SEHNR and CDR2 FQNEAQ (reference sequence). The length of the CDR3 is 14 residues. With 4 bases removed from V and 1 base from J, the gap between germline ends came to 10 bases. CDR3 region: CASSSSPSQETQYF. The CDR3 nucleotides are TGTGCCAGCAGCTCCAGTCCCAGCCAAGAGACCCAGTACTTC.

This rearrangement joins TRBV6-4 to TRBJ2-7, with D perhaps matching TRBD1 or TRBD2 (5 bases each). The CDR3 totals 14 residues. V lost 4 bases, J lost 3 bases, and 13 bases lay in between. Germline CDR1 reads MRHNA; CDR2 reads SNTAGT. CDR3 sequence (DNA): TGTGCCAGCAGTGTCCTGGGGGTCCTCTACGAGCAGTACTTC. This sequence encodes CASSVLGVLYEQYF.

This clonotype was seen at least ten times. The V and J genes are TRBV20-1 and TRBJ1-5, with 10 bases that match TRBD1. The CDR3 totals 15 residues. Germline lookup yields CDR1 DFQATT and CDR2 SNEGSKA (reference sequence). The V gene end was trimmed by 2 bases and the J gene end by 6 bases; junction bases not matched to a gene: 7. The CDR3 spells CSARPTGGEGQPQHF. The CDR3 DNA reads as TGCAGTGCTAGACCGACAGGGGGCGAGGGTCAGCCCCAGCATTTT.

This clonotype occurred many times. The junction shows a germline mismatch at one end, possibly a read error. This chain connects TRBV5-1 to TRBJ2-1, with D perhaps TRBD1 (6 bases). There are 15 residues in the CDR3. Germline CDR1 reads SGHRS; CDR2 reads YFSETQ. The CDR3 DNA is TGTGCCAGCAGCTTGGTCCCAGGGGCCTACAATGAGCAGTTCTTC. Translating gives CASSLVPGAYNEQFF. Filled out from reference TRBV5-1 and TRBJ2-1, the complete variable domain reads KAGVTQTPRYLIKTRGQQVTLSCSPISGHRSVSWYQQTPGQGLQFLFEYFSETQRNKGNFPGRFSGRQFSNSRSEMNVSTLELGDSALYLCASSLVPGAYNEQFFGPGTRLTVL.

On this clonotype: At one end, the junction sequence differs from germline, possibly due to a read error. The chain combines TRBV3-1 with TRBJ2-7; 9 positions agree with TRBD2. Germline values: CDR1 LGHDT, CDR2 YNNKEL (reference sequence). The CDR3 extends over 15 amino acids. Here the CDR3 reads CASSQDQRGDYEKYF. CDR3 DNA sequence: TGTGCCAGCAGCCAAGATCAGCGGGGGGACTACGAGAAGTACTTC.

V is TRBV4-1 and J is TRBJ2-3; weak D call: TRBD2 (7 bases). The germline V gene encodes CDR1 MGHRA and CDR2 YSYEKL. The CDR3 is 15 residues long. V lost 1 base to trimming and J lost 5 bases, with 13 bases between them. The chain's CDR3 is CASSQAGGPQDTQYF. DNA of the CDR3: TGCGCCAGCAGCCAAGCCGGGGGGCCCCAAGATACGCAGTATTTT.

V is TRBV29-1 and J is TRBJ2-3; D is tentatively TRBD1 or TRBD2 (5 bases each). The germline V gene has CDR1 SQVTM and CDR2 ANQGSEA. The CDR3 has 14 residues. The ends were cut back, 3 bases at V and 0 bases at J, with 10 bases in the middle. CDR3 nucleotide sequence: TGCAGCGTTGAGGGGGTGGCAAGCACAGATACGCAGTATTTT. Protein product: CSVEGVASTDTQYF.

The CDR3 protein is CASTQVADTQYF. For the CDR3, the DNA is TGTGCCAGCACCCAAGTAGCAGATACGCAGTATTTT. The chain joins TRBV12-3 or TRBV12-4 to TRBJ2-3, with no clear D. CDR3 length: 12 residues. With 7 bases removed from V and 4 bases from J, the gap between germline ends came to 9 bases.

This clonotype was detected many times. The chain employs TRBV11-1 and TRBJ2-7; TRBD2 matches 10 bases. V gave up 2 bases and J gave up 2 bases; unmatched junction bases: 6. The CDR3 has 16 amino acids. Germline CDR1 is SGHAT and CDR2 is FQDESV (reference sequence). The CDR3 protein is CASSLTSTSGAYEQYF. CDR3 coding DNA: TGTGCCAGCAGCTTAACGTCTACTAGCGGGGCCTACGAGCAGTACTTC.

This clonotype was recorded a few times. The chain uses TRBV6-6 and TRBJ2-1; TRBD2 agrees at 10 bases. The CDR3 totals 14 residues. Trimming took 6 bases from V and 8 from J; bases not matched to a gene: 7. Germline V gene data show CDR1 as MNHNY and CDR2 as SVGAGI (reference sequence). CDR3 sequence (DNA): TGTGCCAGCAGGCTAGCGGGAGTAATTTATGAGCAGTTCTTC. Its protein product is CASRLAGVIYEQFF.

This clonotype was detected a few times. J is TRBJ1-1 and V is TRBV29-1, with unresolved D. The ends were cut back, 5 bases at V and 1 base at J, with 11 bases in the middle. From germline, CDR1 is SQVTM and CDR2 ANQGSEA. This CDR3 comprises 13 residues. CDR3 in DNA: TGCAGCGTTTCAAACAGCCGGAACACTGAAGCTTTCTTT. This gives the protein CSVSNSRNTEAFF.

The V gene is TRBV11-3, the J gene TRBJ1-1; D gene ambiguous. The CDR3 extends over 13 amino acids. With 5 bases removed from V and 1 base from J, the gap between germline ends came to 8 bases. Germline assignment: CDR1 SGHNT and CDR2 YENEEA. The CDR3 sequence: CASSIWTNTEAFF. The DNA of the CDR3 is TGTGCCAGCAGCATATGGACGAACACTGAAGCTTTCTTT.

This clonotype occurred a few times. The chain has TRBV5-5 and TRBJ1-2; TRBD1 agrees at 7 bases. The CDR3 has 16 residues. The junction had 8 bases not matched to a gene; V was cut back by 0 bases and J by 3 bases. The germline CDR1 and CDR2 sequences are SGHKS and YYEKEE (reference sequence). Here the CDR3 reads CASSLAPSRGDYGYTF. The CDR3 nucleotides are TGTGCCAGCAGCTTGGCTCCTTCCAGGGGGGACTATGGCTACACCTTC.

This clonotype was found once. This rearrangement joins TRBV5-5 to TRBJ1-1; D gene unclear. Trimming removed 4 bases from V and 0 bases from J, with 13 bases in between. CDR1 is SGHKS, CDR2 YYEKEE, per germline (reference sequence). This CDR3 comprises 15 residues. The DNA of the CDR3 is TGTGCCAGCAGCCCCGTGGACGGAATGAACACTGAAGCTTTCTTT. As protein: CASSPVDGMNTEAFF.

This clonotype was seen only a few times. The chain uses TRBV5-1 and TRBJ2-1; TRBD2 aligns across 16 bases. CDR3 length: 15 residues. Trimming at V came to 3 bases and at J to 13 bases, leaving 7 bases not matched to a gene. Germline V CDR1 and CDR2: SGHRS, YFSETQ. The CDR3 here is CASSSGTSGRDVQFF. The CDR3 bases are TGCGCCAGCAGCTCCGGGACTAGCGGGAGGGATGTTCAGTTCTTC. Full variable domain (rest looked up from reference TRBV5-1 and TRBJ2-1): KAGVTQTPRYLIKTRGQQVTLSCSPISGHRSVSWYQQTPGQGLQFLFEYFSETQRNKGNFPGRFSGRQFSNSRSEMNVSTLELGDSALYLCASSSGTSGRDVQFFGPGTRLTVL.